Listed here are 20 T cell receptor beta chains from one sample, sequenced in a study of T cell changes during pregnancy in multiple sclerosis. Here immunoSEQ multiplex PCR was the method, and the copy in TCRdb shows in-frame clones only, minus some. The sample includes about 75,000 clones, over 85% seen only once; the top ten take about 0.14%. The sample consisted of CD4+ T cells from peripheral blood mononuclear cells, taken after pregnancy. These receptors originate from a female donor with multiple sclerosis, enrolled in a pregnancy study.

This chain connects TRBV10-3 to TRBJ2-2; no definite D call. The CDR3 loop spans 14 amino acids. Germline CDR1 ENHRY, CDR2 SYGVKD. Trimming left V 6 bases short and J 4 bases short, with 12 bases between. The CDR3 reads CAIRSMAATGELFF. The CDR3 DNA is TGTGCCATCAGATCTATGGCGGCCACCGGGGAGCTGTTTTTT.

The chain recombines TRBV4-2 with TRBJ2-3; 10 nucleotides line up with TRBD1. CDR1 and CDR2 from the germline V gene are LGHNA and YNFKEQ. There are 15 residues in the CDR3. J gave up 4 bases and V 1 base, and 2 bases lay outside the gene matches. Written as DNA, the CDR3 is TGTGCCAGCAGCCAAGTCGGGACAGGGGCAGATACGCAGTATTTT. Its protein is CASSQVGTGADTQYF.

This clone is a singleton in its sample. The rearrangement links TRBV4-3 to TRBJ2-2, with a weak D call TRBD1 (5 bases). V was pared by 0 bases and J by 2 bases, with 13 bases between. Germline CDR1 LGHNA, CDR2 YSLEER. CDR3 size: 17 residues. In DNA, the CDR3 is TGCGCCAGCAGCCAAGAGATCTGGGGCGCAAACACCGGGGAGCTGTTTTTT. This codes for CASSQEIWGANTGELFF.

J is TRBJ2-1 and V is TRBV11-3; maybe TRBD2 (5 bases). CDR1 and CDR2 (germline): SGHNT, YENEEA. V was pared by 5 bases and J by 6 bases, with 14 bases between. This CDR3 is 14 amino acids long. This CDR3 reads CASSPRSSINEQFF. The DNA for the CDR3 is TGTGCCAGCAGCCCACGTTCTAGCATCAATGAGCAGTTCTTC.

V is TRBV10-3 and J is TRBJ2-5, with 8 bases matching TRBD2. Trimming removed 10 bases from V and 5 bases from J; junction bases left unmatched: 15. The CDR3 contains 15 residues. In germline, CDR1 is ENHRY, CDR2 SYGVKD. CDR3 sequence: CATKDSGNGGETQYF. The CDR3 bases are TGTGCCACCAAAGATAGCGGGAATGGGGGGGAGACCCAGTACTTC.

Here the CDR3 reads CASSLDLGPDTQYF. CDR3 bases: TGTGCCAGCAGCTTAGATTTGGGGCCCGATACGCAGTATTTT. The rearrangement uses TRBV7-9 and TRBJ2-3, with D possibly matching TRBD1 (5 bases). The CDR3 contains 14 residues. V lost 1 base and J lost 6, with 11 bases in between. Germline-derived CDR1 and CDR2 are SEHNR and FQNEAQ (reference sequence).

V usage is TRBV9 and J usage is TRBJ2-3, with D hard to call. The length of the CDR3 is 12 residues. The germline gives CDR1 SGDLS, CDR2 YYNGEE. Trimming stripped 3 bases from V and 7 bases from J, with 9 bases between. CDR3: CASSALSYTQYF. CDR3 nucleotide sequence: TGTGCCAGCAGCGCCCTCTCCTATACGCAGTATTTT.

This clone was found once. In the same sample, other DNA sequences code for this CDR3. The chain links TRBV25-1 to TRBJ1-4; possible D gene TRBD1, 6 bases. The CDR3 has 14 amino acids. V was pared by 4 bases and J by 6 bases, with 12 bases between. Germline lookup yields CDR1 MGHDK and CDR2 SYGVNS. CDR3 DNA sequence: TGTGCCAGCAGTGGACAACAGGGTTATGAAAAACTGTTTTTT. Translating it yields CASSGQQGYEKLFF. Based on the CDR3 plus reference TRBV25-1 and TRBJ1-4, the full variable domain is EADIYQTPRYLVIGTGKKITLECSQTMGHDKMYWYQQDPGMELHLIHYSYGVNSTEKGDLSSESTVSRIRTEHFPLTLESARPSHTSQYLCASSGQQGYEKLFFGSGTQLSVL.

The chain couples TRBV28 to TRBJ1-2; 8 bases fit TRBD1. Germline V gives CDR1 MDHEN, CDR2 SYDVKM. V was clipped by 3 bases and J by 5 bases; unmatched bases: 11. This CDR3 is built from 16 residues. The DNA for the CDR3 is TGTGCCAGCAGTTTTAATCAGGGGGCGGGCACATATGGCTACACCTTC. This codes for CASSFNQGAGTYGYTF.

This rearrangement joins TRBV5-6 to TRBJ2-7, with 10 bases identical to TRBD2. Germline CDR1 and CDR2: SGHDT and YYEEEE. The CDR3 length is 15 residues. Trimming at V came to 3 bases and at J to 2 bases, leaving 5 bases not matched to a gene. The CDR3, as DNA: TGTGCCAGCAGCTGGGGACTAGCGTCGACCTACGAGCAGTACTTC. Translation gives CASSWGLASTYEQYF.

CDR3 sequence (DNA): TGTGCCAGCAGCTTACGTGCGTCAAATAATGAAAAACTGTTTTTT. This gives the protein CASSLRASNNEKLFF. The rearrangement links TRBV7-2 to TRBJ1-4; D is undetermined. CDR1 is SGHTA, CDR2 FQGNSA, per germline. Between the trimmed V and J ends, which lost 2 bases and 4 bases, there was a span of 11 bases. This CDR3 contains 15 residues.

This sequence joins TRBV10-3 and TRBJ2-5; D is unclear. CDR3 size: 13 residues. Germline V lookup: CDR1 ENHRY, CDR2 SYGVKD. V shed 4 bases and J shed 1 base, with 7 bases lying between them. The CDR3 spells CAISGGSQETQYF. The CDR3 DNA reads as TGTGCCATCAGTGGTGGCAGCCAAGAGACCCAGTACTTC.

The gene calls are TRBV19 and TRBJ2-2, with D perhaps TRBD2 (7 bases). Germline V CDR1 and CDR2: LNHDA, SQIVND (reference sequence). CDR3 size: 17 residues. V lost 2 bases, J lost 5 bases, and 18 bases lay in between. The CDR3 is CASSIRGARIRTGELFF. CDR3 DNA: TGTGCCAGTAGTATACGGGGGGCGCGTATTAGGACCGGGGAGCTGTTTTTT.

In its sample, this clone was seen once. The rearrangement joins TRBV5-6 to TRBJ1-2; 8 nucleotides line up with TRBD1. This CDR3 spans 13 amino acids. V lost 1 base to trimming and J lost 6 bases; unmatched junction nucleotides: 2. Germline assignment: CDR1 SGHDT and CDR2 YYEEEE. DNA of the CDR3: TGTGCCAGCAGCTTGTCGGACAGGGATGGCTACACCTTC. It translates to CASSLSDRDGYTF.

This sequence joins TRBV5-1 and TRBJ1-3; tentatively, D is TRBD1 (6 bases). This CDR3 region has 16 residues. CDR1 and CDR2 (germline): SGHRS, YFSETQ. Trimming shortened V by 0 bases and J by 6 bases, and 16 bases separated the two germline ends. This CDR3 is CASSLGLTGRLNTIYF. As DNA, the CDR3 is TGCGCCAGCAGCTTGGGATTGACAGGCAGACTAAACACCATATATTTT.

The rearrangement links TRBV29-1 to TRBJ2-2; possibly TRBD1 for D (7 bases). Germline V gene lookup returns CDR1 SQVTM and CDR2 ANQGSEA. The germline V and J ends were trimmed by 6 bases and 7 bases, with 27 bases remaining between them. The CDR3 covers 17 residues. CDR3 sequence: CSVTNTPGGLTSGELFF. CDR3 in DNA: TGCAGCGTCACAAATACCCCAGGGGGACTTACAAGCGGGGAGCTGTTTTTT.

The chain has TRBV5-1 and TRBJ2-3; D remains ambiguous. CDR3 length: 14 amino acids. Looked up from germline, CDR1 is SGHRS and CDR2 is YFSETQ. Trimming pared 0 bases from V and 0 bases from J, leaving 5 bases between. In DNA, the CDR3 is TGCGCCAGCAGCTTGGCCAGTAGCACAGATACGCAGTATTTT. It specifies CASSLASSTDTQYF.

This rearrangement joins TRBV5-4 to TRBJ2-2, with 9 bases that match TRBD2. The trim removed 9 bases at V and 1 base at J, leaving 10 bases unmatched. This CDR3 is built from 16 residues. Germline lookup yields CDR1 SGHNT and CDR2 YYREEE (reference sequence). As DNA, the CDR3 is TGTGCCACCCAGCAGAGTAGCGGGAGGAACACCGGGGAGCTGTTTTTT. Translating it yields CATQQSSGRNTGELFF.

V usage is TRBV7-9 and J usage is TRBJ1-2; 8 bases align to TRBD1. With 1 base clipped from V and 6 bases from J, the junction kept 10 bases outside the gene matches. The CDR3 spans 16 residues. Germline V gene sequence: CDR1 SEHNR, CDR2 FQNEAQ (reference sequence). Here the CDR3 reads CASSLGSRQGANGYTF. The CDR3 nucleotides read TGTGCCAGCAGCTTAGGGTCGAGGCAGGGGGCAAATGGCTACACCTTC.

Remarks on this clone: A junction boundary mismatches the germline segment, possibly from a read error. The chain links TRBV10-3 to TRBJ2-3; tentative D call: TRBD2 (8 bases). The CDR3 sequence is 13 residues long. In germline, CDR1 is ENHRY, CDR2 SYGVKD. CDR3 amino acids: CAFRGTRSDTQYF. CDR3 bases: TGTGCCTTCAGGGGGACTAGATCAGATACGCAGTATTTT.